This T cell receptor beta chain was identified during a study of neoadjuvant nivolumab and ipilimumab in lung cancer. Findings and limits, study-wide: From pretherapy to surgery, tumor richness and clonality rose with dual therapy.

A remark on this clone: Its specificity is unknown.

Method: immunoSEQ multiplex PCR; TCRdb's copy keeps in-frame clones and lacks some. The sample has about 15,000 clones, less than 75% seen once. This TCR came from an adult with non-small cell lung cancer. Sequencing used peripheral blood, obtained after neoadjuvant nivolumab, alone or with ipilimumab, at or shortly before surgery.

As DNA, the CDR3 is TGTGCCAGCTCACCAGTGGGACAGGGACGGGACAATGAGCAGTTCTTC. This gives the protein CASSPVGQGRDNEQFF. This chain connects TRBV18 to TRBJ2-1, with 9 bases identical to TRBD1. The V gene's germline CDR1 is KGHSH and CDR2 LQKENI. The ends lost 2 bases at V and 5 bases at J; junction bases unmatched: 7. CDR3 length: 16 residues.